This T cell receptor beta chain was sequenced in a study of somatic mutations in cytotoxic T cells in rheumatoid arthritis. Study information: Selected T-cell populations stained with V beta antibodies were isolated by flow sorting to nearly 100% purity; these included V beta1+ cells subjected to TCRB sequencing.

The study pulled out CD4+ and CD8+ cells with positive magnetic bead selection and then checked their purity by flow cytometry. Findings and limits, study-wide: No antigen targets were known for the expanded CD8+ clones. Healthy controls did not share the age-linked increase in CD8+ clonality seen in rheumatoid arthritis patients.

V lost 3 bases and J lost 6; bases outside the gene matches: 8. This CDR3 is 15 amino acids long. CDR1 MNHEY and CDR2 SMNVEV come from the germline V gene (reference sequence). The repertoire was sequenced with immunoSEQ multiplex PCR; TCRdb's copy has only in-frame clones and lacks some. The data hold under 5,000 clones, with around 84% observed a single time. In regard to this clone: Its cognate antigen is unknown.

The sequence came from a woman between 45 and 65 years old with rheumatoid arthritis. The specimen sequenced was CD8+ T cells sorted from blood. The chain recombines TRBV27 with TRBJ1-5; TRBD1 matches 7 bases. The CDR3 here is CASSFQRQGGQPQHF. The DNA of the CDR3 is TGTGCCAGCAGTTTCCAGAGACAGGGCGGTCAGCCCCAGCATTTT.